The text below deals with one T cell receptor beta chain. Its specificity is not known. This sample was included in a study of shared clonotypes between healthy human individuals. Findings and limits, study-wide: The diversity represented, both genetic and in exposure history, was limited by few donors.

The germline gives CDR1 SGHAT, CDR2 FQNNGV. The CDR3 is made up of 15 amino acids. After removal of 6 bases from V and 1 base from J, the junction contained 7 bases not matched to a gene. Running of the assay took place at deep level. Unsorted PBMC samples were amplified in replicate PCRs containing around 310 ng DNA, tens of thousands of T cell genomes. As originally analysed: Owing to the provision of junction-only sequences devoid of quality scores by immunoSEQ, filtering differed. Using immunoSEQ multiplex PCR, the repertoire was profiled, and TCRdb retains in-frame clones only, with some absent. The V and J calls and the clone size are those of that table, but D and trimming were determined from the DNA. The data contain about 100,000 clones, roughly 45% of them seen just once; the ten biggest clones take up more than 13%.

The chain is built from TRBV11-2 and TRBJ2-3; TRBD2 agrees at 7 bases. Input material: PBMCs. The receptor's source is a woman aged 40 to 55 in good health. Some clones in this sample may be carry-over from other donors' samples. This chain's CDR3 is CASSPRLAGTDTQYF. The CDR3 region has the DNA TGTGCCAGCAGTCCCCGCCTAGCGGGCACAGATACGCAGTATTTT.